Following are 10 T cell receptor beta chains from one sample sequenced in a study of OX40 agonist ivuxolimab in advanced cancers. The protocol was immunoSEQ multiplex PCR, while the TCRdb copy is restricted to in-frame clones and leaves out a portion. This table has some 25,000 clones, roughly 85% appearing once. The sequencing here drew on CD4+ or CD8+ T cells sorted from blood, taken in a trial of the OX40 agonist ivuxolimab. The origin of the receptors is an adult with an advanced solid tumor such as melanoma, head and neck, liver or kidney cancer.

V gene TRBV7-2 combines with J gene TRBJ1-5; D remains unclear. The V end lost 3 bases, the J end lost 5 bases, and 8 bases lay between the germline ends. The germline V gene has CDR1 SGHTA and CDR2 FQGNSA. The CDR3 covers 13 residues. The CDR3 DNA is TGTGCCAGCAGCTTCGACCCTTATCAGCCCCAGCATTTT. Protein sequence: CASSFDPYQPQHF.

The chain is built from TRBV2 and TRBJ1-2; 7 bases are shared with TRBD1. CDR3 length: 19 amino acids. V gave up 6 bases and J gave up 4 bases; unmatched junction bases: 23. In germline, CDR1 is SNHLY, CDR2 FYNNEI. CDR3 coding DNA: TGTGCCAGCAGACCTCTCTTTGGGACAGCGGAGGGATATCTCTATGGCTACACCTTC. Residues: CASRPLFGTAEGYLYGYTF.

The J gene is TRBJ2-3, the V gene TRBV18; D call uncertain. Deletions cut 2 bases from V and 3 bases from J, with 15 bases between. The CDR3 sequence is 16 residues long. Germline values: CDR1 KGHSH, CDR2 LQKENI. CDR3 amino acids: CASSPIKQKGTDTQYF. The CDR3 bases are TGTGCCAGCTCACCAATTAAACAGAAGGGTACAGATACGCAGTATTTT.

CDR3 sequence: CASSQEPPDSPSSYEQYF. The CDR3 region has the DNA TGCGCCAGCAGCCAAGAGCCCCCGGACAGCCCGAGCTCCTACGAGCAGTACTTC. The J gene is TRBJ2-7, the V gene TRBV4-3; possibly TRBD1 for D (6 bases). The V gene's germline CDR1 is LGHNA and CDR2 YSLEER. CDR3 length: 18 amino acids. The ends were cut back, 0 bases at V and 0 bases at J, with 18 bases in the middle.

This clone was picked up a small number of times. This CDR3 is CASAPGWSNQPQHF. CDR3 DNA sequence: TGTGCCAGCGCCCCCGGTTGGAGCAATCAGCCCCAGCATTTT. J is TRBJ1-5 and V is TRBV19; D remains ambiguous. Germline V CDR1 and CDR2: LNHDA, SQIVND (reference sequence). V lost 9 bases, J lost 1 base, and 13 bases lay in between. This CDR3 region has 14 residues.

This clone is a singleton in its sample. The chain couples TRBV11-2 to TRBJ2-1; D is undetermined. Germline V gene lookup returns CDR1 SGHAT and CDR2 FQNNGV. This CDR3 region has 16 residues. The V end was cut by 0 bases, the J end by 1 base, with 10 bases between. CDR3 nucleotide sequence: TGTGCCAGCAGCTTAGAAGGCTCAAATTCCTACAATGAGCAGTTCTTC. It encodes CASSLEGSNSYNEQFF.

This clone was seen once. The CDR3 DNA reads TGTGCCAGCAGCCCCCTAGCGGGAGGGCCGGAGACCCAGTACTTC. Translation: CASSPLAGGPETQYF. The chain carries TRBV27 and TRBJ2-5; 12 nucleotides align to TRBD2. The CDR3 runs 15 residues. Germline-derived CDR1 and CDR2 are MNHEY and SMNVEV (reference sequence). Germline trimming cut 6 bases from V and 5 bases from J; bases unmatched to any gene: 7.

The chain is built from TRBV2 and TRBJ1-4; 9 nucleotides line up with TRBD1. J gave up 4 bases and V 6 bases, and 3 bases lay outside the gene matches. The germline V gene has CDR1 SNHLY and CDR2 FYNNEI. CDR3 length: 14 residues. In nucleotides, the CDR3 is TGTGCCAGCAGAGCGGGACAGGGTAATGAAAAACTGTTTTTT. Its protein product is CASRAGQGNEKLFF.

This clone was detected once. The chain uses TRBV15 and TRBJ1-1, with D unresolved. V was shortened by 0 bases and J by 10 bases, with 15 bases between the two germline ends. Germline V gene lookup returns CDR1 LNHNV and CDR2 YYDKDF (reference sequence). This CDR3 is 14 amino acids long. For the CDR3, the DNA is TGTGCCACCAGCAGAGATCTCGGCCAAGGCGGAGCTTTCTTT. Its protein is CATSRDLGQGGAFF.

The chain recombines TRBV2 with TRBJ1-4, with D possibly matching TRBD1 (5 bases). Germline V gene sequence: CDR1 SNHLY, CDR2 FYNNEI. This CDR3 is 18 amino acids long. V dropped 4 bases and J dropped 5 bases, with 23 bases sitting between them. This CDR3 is CASSVNPTRGTGNEKLFF. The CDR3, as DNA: TGTGCCAGCAGTGTAAATCCCACCCGGGGGACGGGGAATGAAAAACTGTTTTTT. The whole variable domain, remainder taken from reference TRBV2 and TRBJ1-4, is EPEVTQTPSHQVTQMGQEVILRCVPISNHLYFYWYRQILGQKVEFLVSFYNNEISEKSEIFDDQFSVERPDGSNFTLKIRSTKLEDSAMYFCASSVNPTRGTGNEKLFFGSGTQLSVL.